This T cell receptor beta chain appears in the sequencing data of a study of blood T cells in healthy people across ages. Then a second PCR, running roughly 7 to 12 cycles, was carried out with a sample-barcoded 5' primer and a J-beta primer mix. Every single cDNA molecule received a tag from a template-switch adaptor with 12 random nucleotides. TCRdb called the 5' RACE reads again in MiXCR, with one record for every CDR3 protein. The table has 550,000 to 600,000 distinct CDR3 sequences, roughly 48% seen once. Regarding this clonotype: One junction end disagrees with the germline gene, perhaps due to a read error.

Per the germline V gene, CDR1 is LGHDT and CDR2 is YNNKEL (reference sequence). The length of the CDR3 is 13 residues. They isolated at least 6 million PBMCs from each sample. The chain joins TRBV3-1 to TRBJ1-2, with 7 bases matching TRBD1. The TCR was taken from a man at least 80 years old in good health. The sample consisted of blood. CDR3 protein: CVSSHKTGDGYTF. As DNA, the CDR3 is TGTGTCAGCAGCCATAAAACAGGGGATGGCTACACCTTC. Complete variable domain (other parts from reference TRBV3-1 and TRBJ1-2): DTAVSQTPKYLVTQMGNDKSIKCEQNLGHDTMYWYKQDSKKFLKIMFSYNNKELIINETVPNRFSPKSPDKAHLNLHINSLELGDSAVYFCVSSHKTGDGYTFGSGTRLTVV.